Listed below are T cell receptor beta chains from one sample, sequenced in a study of blood T cells in healthy people across ages. TCRdb passed the 5' RACE reads through MiXCR, listing each CDR3 protein once. Among approximately 770,000 distinct CDR3 sequences listed, more than 45% were seen once. The source material was blood. The receptor source for this set is a man younger than 45 in good health. CDR3s include the opening cysteine and the closing phenylalanine or tryptophan. A D gene is named only where the DNA matches it firmly. The size of a clone is reported for some rows only, either as once, few or many, or as a class for expanded clones.

v_gene: TRBV20-1
abundance: NA
d_gene: TRBD1
j_gene: TRBJ1-2
CDR3aa: CSAEDRESYTF
CDR3nt: TGCAGTGCCGAGGACAGGGAAAGCTACACCTTC

v_gene: TRBV6-1
abundance: few
d_gene: TRBD1
j_gene: TRBJ2-1
CDR3aa: CASSGTGANEQFF
CDR3nt: TGTGCCAGCAGTGGAACAGGGGCCAATGAGCAGTTCTTC

v_gene: TRBV15
abundance: few
d_gene: NA
j_gene: TRBJ2-5
CDR3aa: CATSRGQETQYF
CDR3nt: TGTGCCACCAGCAGAGGCCAAGAGACCCAGTACTTC

v_gene: TRBV18
abundance: once
d_gene: NA
j_gene: TRBJ1-1
CDR3aa: CASRELPNTEAFF
CDR3nt: TGTGCCAGCCGGGAGCTCCCAAACACTGAAGCTTTCTTT

v_gene: TRBV20-1
abundance: NA
d_gene: TRBD2
j_gene: TRBJ2-5
CDR3aa: CSARDEGLALETQYF
CDR3nt: TGCAGTGCTAGAGATGAGGGACTAGCCTTAGAGACCCAGTACTTC

v_gene: TRBV5-1
abundance: NA
d_gene: NA
j_gene: TRBJ2-3
CDR3aa: CASRWYTSTDTQYF
CDR3nt: TGCGCCAGCAGGTGGTACACTAGCACAGATACGCAGTATTTT

v_gene: TRBV20-1
abundance: NA
d_gene: NA
j_gene: TRBJ1-4
CDR3aa: CSARAAGADEKLFF
CDR3nt: TGCAGTGCTAGAGCTGCAGGGGCGGATGAAAAACTGTTTTTT

v_gene: TRBV6-2/TRBV6-3
abundance: NA
d_gene: NA
j_gene: TRBJ2-7
CDR3aa: CASSYEQYYEQYF
CDR3nt: TGTGCCAGCAGTTACGAGCAATACTACGAGCAGTACTTC

v_gene: TRBV29-1
abundance: NA
d_gene: TRBD2
j_gene: TRBJ2-3
CDR3aa: CSVVSPLSGGTRDTQYF
CDR3nt: TGCAGCGTTGTGTCCCCCCTGAGCGGGGGGACCAGAGATACGCAGTATTTT

v_gene: TRBV7-9
abundance: NA
d_gene: NA
j_gene: TRBJ2-4
CDR3aa: CASRHGASDLRREQYF
CDR3nt: TGTGCCAGCAGACACGGGGCTAGCGACCTTCGTCGGGAGCAGTACTTC

v_gene: TRBV4-1
abundance: NA
d_gene: NA
j_gene: TRBJ1-2
CDR3aa: CASSQVTVVRSGNYGYTF
CDR3nt: TGCGCCAGCAGCCAAGTAACTGTGGTTCGTTCAGGGAACTATGGCTACACCTTC

v_gene: TRBV3-1
abundance: few
d_gene: TRBD2
j_gene: TRBJ2-5
CDR3aa: CASRRLAGDNEQYF
CDR3nt: TGTGCCAGCAGGAGACTAGCGGGGGACAATGAGCAGTACTTC

v_gene: TRBV20-1
abundance: NA
d_gene: NA
j_gene: TRBJ2-4
CDR3aa: CSARVRPRPIQYF
CDR3nt: TGCAGTGCTAGAGTCCGGCCTCGACCCATTCAGTACTTC

v_gene: TRBV29-1
abundance: NA
d_gene: NA
j_gene: TRBJ2-3
CDR3aa: CSVGLGDTQYF
CDR3nt: TGCAGCGTCGGCCTCGGAGATACGCAGTATTTT

v_gene: TRBV18
abundance: many
d_gene: TRBD2
j_gene: TRBJ2-7
CDR3aa: CASSPPRGGDSYEQYF
CDR3nt: TGTGCCAGCTCACCACCGCGCGGGGGGGATTCCTACGAGCAGTACTTC

v_gene: TRBV6-2/TRBV6-3
abundance: once
d_gene: TRBD2
j_gene: TRBJ2-1
CDR3aa: CASSYSPSTSSTSYNEQFF
CDR3nt: TGTGCCAGCAGTTACTCCCCTTCGACTAGCAGCACCTCCTACAATGAGCAGTTCTTC

v_gene: TRBV4-2
abundance: NA
d_gene: NA
j_gene: TRBJ2-5
CDR3aa: CASSQKILSGEQYF
CDR3nt: TGTGCCAGCAGCCAAAAGATACTTTCGGGTGAGCAGTACTTC

v_gene: TRBV12-3/TRBV12-4
abundance: few
d_gene: NA
j_gene: TRBJ2-7
CDR3aa: CASAREGVSYEQYF
CDR3nt: TGTGCCAGCGCCAGGGAGGGGGTCTCCTACGAGCAGTACTTC

v_gene: TRBV5-1
abundance: NA
d_gene: TRBD2
j_gene: TRBJ2-3
CDR3aa: CASSRSGGPPDTQYF
CDR3nt: TGCGCCAGCAGTCGTAGCGGGGGACCTCCAGATACGCAGTATTTT

v_gene: TRBV9
abundance: NA
d_gene: TRBD2
j_gene: TRBJ2-3
CDR3aa: CASSVSARGSGGTDTQYF
CDR3nt: TGTGCCAGCAGCGTAAGCGCACGTGGTAGCGGGGGCACAGATACGCAGTATTTT

v_gene: TRBV20-1
abundance: NA
d_gene: TRBD1
j_gene: TRBJ1-2
CDR3aa: CSADRDRGFNGYTF
CDR3nt: TGCAGTGCTGACCGGGACAGGGGTTTTAATGGCTACACCTTC

v_gene: TRBV7-9
abundance: NA
d_gene: NA
j_gene: TRBJ1-2
CDR3aa: CASSSSRPDLYGYTF
CDR3nt: TGTGCCAGCAGCTCCTCCCGACCAGACCTCTATGGCTACACCTTC

v_gene: TRBV7-9
abundance: NA
d_gene: NA
j_gene: TRBJ2-7
CDR3aa: CASSVEGRDEQYF
CDR3nt: TGTGCCAGCAGCGTAGAGGGGAGAGACGAGCAGTACTTC

v_gene: TRBV7-9
abundance: NA
d_gene: NA
j_gene: TRBJ2-7
CDR3aa: CASSPNRQVRAEQYF
CDR3nt: TGTGCCAGCAGCCCGAACCGGCAGGTTCGTGCCGAGCAGTACTTC